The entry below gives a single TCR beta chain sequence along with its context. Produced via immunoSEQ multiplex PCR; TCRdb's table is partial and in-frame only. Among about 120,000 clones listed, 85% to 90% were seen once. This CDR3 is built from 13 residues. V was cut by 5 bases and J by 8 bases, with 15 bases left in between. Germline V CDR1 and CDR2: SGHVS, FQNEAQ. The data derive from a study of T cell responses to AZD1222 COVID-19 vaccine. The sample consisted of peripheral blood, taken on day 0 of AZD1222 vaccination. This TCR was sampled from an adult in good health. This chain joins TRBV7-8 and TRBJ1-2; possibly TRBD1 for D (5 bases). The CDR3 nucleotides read TGTGCCAGCAGCCCAAACCCGGAGGGGGGCTACACCTTC. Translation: CASSPNPEGGYTF.